This is a list of T cell receptor beta chains from one sample in a study of blood T cell repertoires in COVID-19. Sequencing used immunoSEQ multiplex PCR; TCRdb keeps in-frame clones, though not all of them. The profile covers about 160,000 clones, with 81% appearing a single time and approximately 11% taken by the ten largest. Sequences were obtained from peripheral blood. Every receptor here comes from a human donor in a cohort sampled during active COVID-19. CDR3s include the opening cysteine and the closing phenylalanine or tryptophan. The D gene is left open where the match is weak. Clone size appears in some rows only: once, few, many, or a class for an expanded clone.

len	j_gene	d_gene	v_gene	abundance	CDR3nt	CDR3aa
10	TRBJ1-1	NA	TRBV20-1	few	TGCAGTGCTAGCTACGACATGGCTTTCTTT	CSASYDMAFF
13	TRBJ1-2	TRBD1	TRBV2	NA	TGTGCCAGCAGGACGCAGGGGGCTCGCGGCTACACCTTC	CASRTQGARGYTF
15	TRBJ2-3	NA	TRBV4-1	NA	TGCGCCAGCAGCCAAGATTCACAGGGCATGGATACGCAGTATTTT	CASSQDSQGMDTQYF
14	TRBJ1-5	NA	TRBV28	NA	TGTGCCAGCAGTTTAGGAGGGAGGGATCAGCCCCAGCATTTT	CASSLGGRDQPQHF
14	TRBJ1-5	NA	TRBV30	NA	TGTGCCTGGAGCGGGGGGTTGGGCAATCAGCCCCAGCATTTT	CAWSGGLGNQPQHF
16	TRBJ2-7	NA	TRBV14	NA	TGTGCCAGCAGCCAAGTTCCAGTATCAAGCTCCTACGAGCAGTACTTC	CASSQVPVSSSYEQYF
13	TRBJ2-1	NA	TRBV19	NA	TGTGCCAGTAGTAATAGCCGGTACAATGAGCAGTTCTTC	CASSNSRYNEQFF
15	TRBJ2-7	NA	TRBV7-8	NA	TGTGCCAGCAGCTTAGCGCAAGGGGGAACCTACGAGCAGTACTTC	CASSLAQGGTYEQYF
14	TRBJ2-7	TRBD1	TRBV25-1	NA	TGTGCCAGCATACCGGGACAGGGAATAAACGAGCAGTACTTC	CASIPGQGINEQYF
14	TRBJ2-7	TRBD2	TRBV6-5	NA	TGTGCCAGCAGTCCCGCGGGGGGGCGGTACGAGCAGTACTTC	CASSPAGGRYEQYF
14	TRBJ2-2	TRBD2	TRBV29-1	NA	TGCAGCGCCCGGACTAGCGGGAGAGGCGGGGAGCTGTTTTTT	CSARTSGRGGELFF
13	TRBJ1-2	NA	TRBV6-2/TRBV6-3	NA	TGTGCCAGCAGCCGGGACTCCCTCTATGGCTACACCTTC	CASSRDSLYGYTF
15	TRBJ2-4	TRBD1	TRBV11-2	NA	TGTGCCAGCAGCTTAGGACAGGGCGAAAGGAACATTCAGTACTTC	CASSLGQGERNIQYF